This T cell receptor beta chain was sequenced during a study of T cells in localized non-small cell lung cancer. Study results and caveats: Patients showing higher blood T cell density tended to see longer overall survival. A median approximately 57 of the top 100 tumor clones appeared in adjacent lung. Maximal T cell clonality occurred in uninvolved adjacent lung, with tumor ranking below it.

The method was immunoSEQ multiplex PCR; TCRdb's version includes in-frame clones alone and lacks a portion of them. The sample carries around 15,000 clones, roughly 90% recorded once. Notes on this clone: Its target is not known.

This specimen consisted of peripheral blood mononuclear cells, obtained before any cancer treatment. The sequence came from a woman aged 40-69 years with stage III lung adenocarcinoma.

The CDR3 DNA reads TGTGCCAGCAGCAAAGGACAGGGTGGAGAGACCCAGTACTTC. This translates into CASSKGQGGETQYF. This chain connects TRBV5-8 to TRBJ2-5; 8 bases line up with TRBD1. The V gene's germline CDR1 is SGHTS and CDR2 YDEGEE. This CDR3 is built from 14 residues. J was trimmed by 4 bases and V by 4 bases; bases with no gene match: 6.